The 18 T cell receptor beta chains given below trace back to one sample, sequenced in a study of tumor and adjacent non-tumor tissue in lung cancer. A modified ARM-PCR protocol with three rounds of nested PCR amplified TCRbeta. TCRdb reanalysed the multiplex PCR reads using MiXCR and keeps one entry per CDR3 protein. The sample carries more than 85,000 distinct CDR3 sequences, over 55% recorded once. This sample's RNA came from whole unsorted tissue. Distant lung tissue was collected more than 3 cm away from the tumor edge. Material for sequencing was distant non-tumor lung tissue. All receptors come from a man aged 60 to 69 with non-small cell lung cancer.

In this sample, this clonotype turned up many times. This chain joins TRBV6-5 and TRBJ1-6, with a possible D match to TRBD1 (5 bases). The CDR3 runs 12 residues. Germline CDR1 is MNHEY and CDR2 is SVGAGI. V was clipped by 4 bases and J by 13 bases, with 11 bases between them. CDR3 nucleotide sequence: TGTGCCAGCAGTTCCGAGGGGCGCCCCCTCCACTTT. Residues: CASSSEGRPLHF.

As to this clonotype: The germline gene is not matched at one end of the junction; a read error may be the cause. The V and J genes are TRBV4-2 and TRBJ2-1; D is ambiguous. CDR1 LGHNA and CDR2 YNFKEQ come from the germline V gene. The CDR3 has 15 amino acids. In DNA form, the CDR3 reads TGTGCCAGTAGTCGATCGCTGCAATCCTACTATGAGCAGTTCTTC. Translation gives CASSRSLQSYYEQFF.

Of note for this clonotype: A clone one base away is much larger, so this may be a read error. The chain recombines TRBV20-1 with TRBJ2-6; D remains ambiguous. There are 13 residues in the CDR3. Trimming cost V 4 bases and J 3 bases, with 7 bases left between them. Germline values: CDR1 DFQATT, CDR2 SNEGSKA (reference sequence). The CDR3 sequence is CSAISYGANVLTF. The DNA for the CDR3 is TGCAGTGCTATCAGCTATGGGGCCAACGTCCTGACTTTC.

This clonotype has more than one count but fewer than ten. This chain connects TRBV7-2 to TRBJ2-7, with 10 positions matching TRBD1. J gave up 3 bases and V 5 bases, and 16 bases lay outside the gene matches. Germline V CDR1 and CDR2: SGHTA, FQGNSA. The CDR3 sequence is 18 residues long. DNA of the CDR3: TGTGCCAGCAGCCAAGACAGGGGGCGCGTCGGACCGGACTACGAGCAGTACTTC. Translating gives CASSQDRGRVGPDYEQYF.

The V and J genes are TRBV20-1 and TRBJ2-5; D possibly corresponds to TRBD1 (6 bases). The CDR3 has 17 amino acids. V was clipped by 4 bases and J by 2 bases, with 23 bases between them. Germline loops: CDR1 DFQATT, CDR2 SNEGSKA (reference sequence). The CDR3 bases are TGCAGTGCTAAAAAAGGGTCTGGAACAGGGAATCAAGAGACCCAGTACTTC. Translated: CSAKKGSGTGNQETQYF.

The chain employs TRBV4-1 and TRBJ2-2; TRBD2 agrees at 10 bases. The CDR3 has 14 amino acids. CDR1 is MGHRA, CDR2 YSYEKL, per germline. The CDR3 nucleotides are TGCCTCAGCAGCGAGCGGGAGGGGACCGGGGAGCTGTTTTTT. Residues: CLSSEREGTGELFF.

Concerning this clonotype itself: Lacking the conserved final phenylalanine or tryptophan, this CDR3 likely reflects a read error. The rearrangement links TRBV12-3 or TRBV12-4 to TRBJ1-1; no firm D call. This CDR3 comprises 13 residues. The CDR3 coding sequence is TGTACCAGCAGTTTTGGGCAGAACACTGAAGCTTTCTAT. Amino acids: CTSSFGQNTEAFY.

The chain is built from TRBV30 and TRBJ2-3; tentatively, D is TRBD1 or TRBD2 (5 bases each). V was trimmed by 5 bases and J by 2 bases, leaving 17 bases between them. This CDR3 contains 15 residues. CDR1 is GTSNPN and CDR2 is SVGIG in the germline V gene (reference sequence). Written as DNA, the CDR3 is TGTGCCTGGGGGCTAAACGGGGCTAACACAGATACGCAGTATTTT. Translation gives CAWGLNGANTDTQYF.

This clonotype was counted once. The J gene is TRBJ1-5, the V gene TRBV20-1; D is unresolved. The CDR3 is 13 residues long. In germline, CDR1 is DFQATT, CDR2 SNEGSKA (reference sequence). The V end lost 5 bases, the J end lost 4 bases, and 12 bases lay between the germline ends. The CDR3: CSAALGLNQPQHF. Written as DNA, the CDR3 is TGCAGTGCTGCTTTAGGGTTAAATCAGCCCCAGCATTTT.

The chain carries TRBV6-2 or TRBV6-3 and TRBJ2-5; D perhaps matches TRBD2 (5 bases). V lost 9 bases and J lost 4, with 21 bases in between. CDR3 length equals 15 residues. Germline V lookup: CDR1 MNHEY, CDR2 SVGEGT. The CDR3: CARGNPRVSGETQYF. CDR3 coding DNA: TGTGCCAGAGGCAACCCGAGGGTTTCGGGAGAGACCCAGTACTTC.

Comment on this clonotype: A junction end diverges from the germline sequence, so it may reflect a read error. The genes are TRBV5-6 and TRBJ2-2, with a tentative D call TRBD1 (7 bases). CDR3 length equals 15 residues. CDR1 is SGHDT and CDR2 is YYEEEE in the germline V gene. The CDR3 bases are TGTGCCAGCAGAAATCAGGGGGGAATACCCGGGGAGCTGTATTTT. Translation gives CASRNQGGIPGELYF.

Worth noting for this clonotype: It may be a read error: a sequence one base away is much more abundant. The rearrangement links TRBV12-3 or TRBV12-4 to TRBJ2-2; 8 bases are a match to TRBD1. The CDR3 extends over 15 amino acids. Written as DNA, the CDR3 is TGTGCCAGCATCCGTGGGCAGGGGGCAGTCGGGAAGCTGTTTTTT. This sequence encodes CASIRGQGAVGKLFF.

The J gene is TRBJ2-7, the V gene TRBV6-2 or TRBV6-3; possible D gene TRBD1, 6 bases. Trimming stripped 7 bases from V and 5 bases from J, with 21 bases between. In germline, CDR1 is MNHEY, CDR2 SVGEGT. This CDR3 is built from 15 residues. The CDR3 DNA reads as TGTGCCAGCAATTCCCCAGTAGGGGGACGGAACGAGCAGTACTTC. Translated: CASNSPVGGRNEQYF.

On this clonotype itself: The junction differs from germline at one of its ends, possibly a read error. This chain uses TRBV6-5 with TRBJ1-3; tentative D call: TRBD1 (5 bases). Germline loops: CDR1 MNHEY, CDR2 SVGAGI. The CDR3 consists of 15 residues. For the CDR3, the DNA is TGTGCCTGCAGGGAACATAAAAACTCTGGAAACACCATATATTTT. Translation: CACREHKNSGNTIYF.

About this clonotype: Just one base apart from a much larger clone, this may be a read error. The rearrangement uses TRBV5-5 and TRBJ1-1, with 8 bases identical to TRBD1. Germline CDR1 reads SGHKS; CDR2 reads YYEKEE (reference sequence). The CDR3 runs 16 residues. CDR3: CGSSLSGDRRNTEAFF. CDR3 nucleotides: TGTGGCAGCAGCTTGTCGGGGGACAGGAGGAACACTGAAGCTTTCTTT.

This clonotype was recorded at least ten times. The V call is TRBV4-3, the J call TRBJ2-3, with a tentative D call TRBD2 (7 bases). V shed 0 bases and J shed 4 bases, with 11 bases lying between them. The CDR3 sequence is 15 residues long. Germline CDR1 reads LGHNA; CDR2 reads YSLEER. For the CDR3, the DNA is TGCGCCAGCAGCCAAGATAGGGGGGGGGCAGATACGCAGTATTTT. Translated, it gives CASSQDRGGADTQYF.

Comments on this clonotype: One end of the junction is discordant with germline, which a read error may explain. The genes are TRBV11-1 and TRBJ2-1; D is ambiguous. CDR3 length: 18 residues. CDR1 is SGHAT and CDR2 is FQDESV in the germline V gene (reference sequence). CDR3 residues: CASNLVHGCGLEVYEQFF. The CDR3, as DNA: TGTGCCAGCAACTTAGTCCACGGTTGCGGCCTTGAAGTATATGAGCAGTTCTTC.

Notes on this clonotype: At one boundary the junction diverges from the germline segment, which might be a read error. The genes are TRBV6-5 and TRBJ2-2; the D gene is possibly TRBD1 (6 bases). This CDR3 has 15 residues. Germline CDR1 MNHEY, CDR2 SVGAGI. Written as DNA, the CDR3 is TGTGCCAGCAGTCCATACAGGGTTTTTACCGGGGAGCTGGTTTTT. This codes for CASSPYRVFTGELVF.